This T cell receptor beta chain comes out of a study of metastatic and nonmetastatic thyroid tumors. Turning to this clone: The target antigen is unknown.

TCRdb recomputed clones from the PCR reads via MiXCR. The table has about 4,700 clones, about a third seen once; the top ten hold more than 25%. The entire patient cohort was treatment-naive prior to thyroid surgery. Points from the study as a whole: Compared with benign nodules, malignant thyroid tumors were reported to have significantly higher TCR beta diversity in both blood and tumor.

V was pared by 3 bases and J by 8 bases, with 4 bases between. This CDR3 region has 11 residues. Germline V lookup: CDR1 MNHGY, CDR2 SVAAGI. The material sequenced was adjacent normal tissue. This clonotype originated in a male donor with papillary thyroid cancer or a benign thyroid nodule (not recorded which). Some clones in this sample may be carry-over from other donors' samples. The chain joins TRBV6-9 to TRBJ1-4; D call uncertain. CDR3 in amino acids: CASSYSEKLFF. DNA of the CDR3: TGTGCCAGCAGTTACTCGGAAAAACTGTTTTTT.